Only one count was recorded for the clone carrying this TCR beta chain. These data originate in a study of immune characterization of retroperitoneal liposarcoma. The CDR3 sequence is 12 residues long. Trimming cost V 8 bases and J 3 bases, with 11 bases left between them. From germline, CDR1 is SGHVS and CDR2 FNYEAQ. MiXCR, applied by TCRdb to the PCR reads, yields one record per CDR3 protein. The sample contains 10,000 or so distinct CDR3 sequences, 25% to 35% of which appear only once. The TCR was taken from a male donor with retroperitoneal liposarcoma. The chain couples TRBV7-6 to TRBJ2-7; D unclear. The sample consisted of tumor tissue. CDR3 nucleotides: TGTGCCAGCGTGGCTAGGAACTACGAGCAGTACTTC. Translated: CASVARNYEQYF.